This T cell receptor (beta chain) was identified in a study of blood T cell repertoires in COVID-19. Across the study: The cDNA or gDNA used as material had been derived from T cells, B-cell-depleted T cells, or PBMCs.

V was clipped by 4 bases and J by 6 bases; unmatched bases: 7. The germline V gene encodes CDR1 LNHDA and CDR2 SQIVND (reference sequence). CDR3 length: 14 residues. The cohort comprised adults aged roughly 18 to 100 years residing in approximately 25 US areas. Participant-reported clinical history was the basis for cohort assignment. Cohort 3 donors were reported recovered after two negative PCRs, clearance, or symptom resolution. Method: immunoSEQ multiplex PCR; TCRdb's copy keeps in-frame clones and lacks some. The data contain hundreds of thousands of clones, around nine tenths of them singletons.

The sample was PBMCs or T cells enriched from blood (not recorded which). The chain combines TRBV19 with TRBJ1-2; 8 bases align to TRBD1. The TCR sequence derives from a woman aged 45 to 65 who had recovered from COVID-19. In DNA form, the CDR3 reads TGTGCCAGTAGTACCGAGGGGGACAGGCATGGCTACACCTTC. Its protein product is CASSTEGDRHGYTF.